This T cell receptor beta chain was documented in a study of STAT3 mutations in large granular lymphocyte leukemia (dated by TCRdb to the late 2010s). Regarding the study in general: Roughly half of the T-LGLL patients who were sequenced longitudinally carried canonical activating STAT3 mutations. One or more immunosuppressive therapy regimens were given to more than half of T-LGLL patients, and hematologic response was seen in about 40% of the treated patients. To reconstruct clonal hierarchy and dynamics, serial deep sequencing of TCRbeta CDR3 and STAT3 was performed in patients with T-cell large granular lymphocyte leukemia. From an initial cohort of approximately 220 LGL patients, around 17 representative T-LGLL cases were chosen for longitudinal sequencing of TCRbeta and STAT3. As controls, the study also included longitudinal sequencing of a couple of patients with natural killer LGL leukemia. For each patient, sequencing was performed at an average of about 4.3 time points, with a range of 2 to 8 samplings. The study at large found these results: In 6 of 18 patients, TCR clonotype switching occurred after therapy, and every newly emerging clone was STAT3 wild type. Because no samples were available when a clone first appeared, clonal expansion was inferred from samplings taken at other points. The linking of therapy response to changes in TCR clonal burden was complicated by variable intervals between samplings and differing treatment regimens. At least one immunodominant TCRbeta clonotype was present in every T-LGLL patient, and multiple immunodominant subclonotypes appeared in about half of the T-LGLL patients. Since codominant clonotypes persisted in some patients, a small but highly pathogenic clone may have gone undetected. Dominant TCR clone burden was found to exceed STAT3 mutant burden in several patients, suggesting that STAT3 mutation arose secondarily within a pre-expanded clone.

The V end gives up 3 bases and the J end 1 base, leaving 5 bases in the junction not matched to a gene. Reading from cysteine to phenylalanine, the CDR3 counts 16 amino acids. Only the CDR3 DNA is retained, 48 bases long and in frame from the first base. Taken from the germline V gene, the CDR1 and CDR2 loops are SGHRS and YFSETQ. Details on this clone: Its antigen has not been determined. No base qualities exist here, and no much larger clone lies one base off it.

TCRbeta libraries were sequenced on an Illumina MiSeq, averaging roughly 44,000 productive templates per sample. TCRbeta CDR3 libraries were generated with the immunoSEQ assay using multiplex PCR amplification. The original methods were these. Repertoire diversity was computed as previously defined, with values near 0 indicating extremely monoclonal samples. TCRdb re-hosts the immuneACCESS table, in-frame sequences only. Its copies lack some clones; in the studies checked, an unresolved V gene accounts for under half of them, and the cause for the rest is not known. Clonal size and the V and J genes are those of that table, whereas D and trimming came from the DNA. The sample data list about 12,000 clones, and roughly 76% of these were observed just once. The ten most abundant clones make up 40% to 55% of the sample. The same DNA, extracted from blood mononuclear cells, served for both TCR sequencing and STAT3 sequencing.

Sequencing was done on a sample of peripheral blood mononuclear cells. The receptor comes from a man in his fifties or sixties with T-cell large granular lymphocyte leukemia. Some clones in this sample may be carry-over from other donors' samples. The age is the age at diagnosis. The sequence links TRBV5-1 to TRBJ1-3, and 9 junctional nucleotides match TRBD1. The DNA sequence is TGCGCCAGCAGCTCCGCCGGGACAGGGTCTGGAAACACCATATATTTT. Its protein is CASSSAGTGSGNTIYF.